These 31 T cell receptor beta chains originate from one sample sequenced in a study of cytomegalovirus exposure and HLA in healthy donors. PCR used 60 Vbeta primers and 13 Jbeta primers. Measured with immunoSEQ multiplex PCR; TCRdb has only the in-frame clones, and not every one. The top ten hold about 10% of the sample, which has roughly 52,000 clones, roughly three fifths seen once. The sample was PBMCs. Receptor source: a human donor in good health.

The rearrangement joins TRBV5-1 to TRBJ2-1, with 14 bases fitting TRBD2. The CDR3 length is 20 residues. Germline V CDR1 and CDR2: SGHRS, YFSETQ. V was clipped by 4 bases and J by 0 bases; unmatched bases: 12. CDR3 sequence reads: CASSPGLGTSGGSSYNEQFF. As DNA, the CDR3 is TGCGCCAGCAGCCCCGGTCTCGGGACTAGCGGGGGTAGCTCCTACAATGAGCAGTTCTTC.

This clone was seen a handful of times. The rearrangement links TRBV2 to TRBJ2-5; D possibly corresponds to TRBD2 (5 bases). This CDR3 spans 13 amino acids. CDR1 and CDR2 (germline): SNHLY, FYNNEI. The V gene lost 7 bases and the J gene lost 1 base, with 10 bases spanning the gap. The CDR3 region is CASNPAVQETQYF. The CDR3 coding sequence is TGTGCCAGCAATCCAGCGGTCCAAGAGACCCAGTACTTC.

This chain joins TRBV30 and TRBJ2-1; maybe TRBD2 (5 bases). CDR1 is GTSNPN and CDR2 is SVGIG in the germline V gene (reference sequence). This CDR3 has 14 residues. V was clipped by 3 bases and J by 9 bases, with 18 bases between them. CDR3 protein: CAWSPLAGLGEQFF. The CDR3 nucleotides read TGTGCCTGGAGCCCCCTTGCGGGCCTGGGTGAGCAGTTCTTC.

This clone occurred a few times. The chain is built from TRBV7-2 and TRBJ1-4; D not certain. This CDR3 region has 14 residues. The V and J ends lost 5 bases and 3 bases respectively, with 10 bases between them. CDR1 SGHTA and CDR2 FQGNSA come from the germline V gene. The CDR3 spells CASSNGISNEKLFF. In DNA form, the CDR3 reads TGTGCCAGCAGCAACGGGATCTCTAATGAAAAACTGTTTTTT.

The gene calls are TRBV2 and TRBJ1-1; D is uncertain. The CDR3 extends over 15 amino acids. Germline V CDR1 and CDR2: SNHLY, FYNNEI. The ends were cut back, 6 bases at V and 4 bases at J, with 18 bases in the middle. The CDR3 nucleotides read TGTGCCAGCAGCCAAATCGCAACGGCAGGCACTGAAGCTTTCTTT. It encodes CASSQIATAGTEAFF. The whole variable domain, filled in from reference TRBV2 and TRBJ1-1, reads EPEVTQTPSHQVTQMGQEVILRCVPISNHLYFYWYRQILGQKVEFLVSFYNNEISEKSEIFDDQFSVERPDGSNFTLKIRSTKLEDSAMYFCASSQIATAGTEAFFGQGTRLTVV.

The genes are TRBV6-5 and TRBJ1-5, with 7 positions matching TRBD1. V lost 9 bases, J lost 5 bases, and 10 bases stayed unmatched. Germline CDR1 is MNHEY and CDR2 is SVGAGI. CDR3 size: 14 residues. CDR3 residues: CASRSRGRDQPQHF. The CDR3 DNA sequence: TGTGCCAGTCGGTCTAGGGGGCGTGATCAGCCCCAGCATTTT.

The V gene is TRBV12-5, the J gene TRBJ1-1; D is uncertain. V was shortened by 2 bases and J by 5 bases, with 9 bases between the two germline ends. The germline gives CDR1 LGHNT, CDR2 FRNRAP. The length of the CDR3 is 13 residues. The DNA for the CDR3 is TGTGCTAGTGGTTTGAGTTCGGGAACTGAAGCTTTCTTT. It codes for CASGLSSGTEAFF.

The chain recombines TRBV6-5 with TRBJ2-7; possibly TRBD1 for D (6 bases). V lost 0 bases and J 3 bases, leaving 12 bases between the germline ends. Germline CDR1 and CDR2: MNHEY and SVGAGI. CDR3 length equals 15 residues. The CDR3 is CASSYSPGDLYEQYF. In DNA form, the CDR3 reads TGTGCCAGCAGTTACTCGCCAGGGGATCTCTACGAGCAGTACTTC.

Note on this clone: Mismatch with germline at one junction end may stem from a read error. The chain joins TRBV7-9 to TRBJ1-6; a weak D match, TRBD1 (6 bases). This CDR3 has 12 residues. Germline CDR1 SEHNR, CDR2 FQNEAQ (reference sequence). CDR3 sequence: CSSSARGTPLHF. As DNA, the CDR3 is TGTTCCAGCAGCGCCAGGGGAACACCCCTCCACTTT.

The chain is built from TRBV6-5 and TRBJ2-7; D might be TRBD2 (7 bases). Trimming left V 7 bases short and J 4 bases short, with 20 bases between. Germline V lookup: CDR1 MNHEY, CDR2 SVGAGI. This CDR3 is built from 15 residues. Written as DNA, the CDR3 is TGTGCCAGCACGCCTAGGGGGGGGAGGAGTTACGAGCAGTACTTC. It translates to CASTPRGGRSYEQYF.

This chain joins TRBV2 and TRBJ2-1, with 9 bases matching TRBD1. The germline gives CDR1 SNHLY, CDR2 FYNNEI. V shed 6 bases and J 11 bases; nucleotides not matched to a gene: 5. The CDR3 totals 12 residues. This CDR3 is CASSATGGQQFF. The DNA for the CDR3 is TGTGCCAGCAGCGCTACAGGGGGCCAGCAGTTCTTC.

This sequence joins TRBV27 and TRBJ2-7; D uncertain. Germline V gives CDR1 MNHEY, CDR2 SMNVEV (reference sequence). V was cut by 1 base and J by 2 bases, with 15 bases left in between. The CDR3 totals 16 residues. The DNA for the CDR3 is TGTGCCAGCAGTTTATGGAGCGCGGTGCGAACCTACGAGCAGTACTTC. This gives the protein CASSLWSAVRTYEQYF.

This clone was seen more than once but under ten times. J is TRBJ2-7 and V is TRBV30; a possible D gene is TRBD1 (5 bases). V was pared by 5 bases and J by 3 bases, with 11 bases between. CDR1 and CDR2 (germline): GTSNPN, SVGIG (reference sequence). This CDR3 region has 12 residues. CDR3 protein: CAWGATGYEQYF. In nucleotides, the CDR3 is TGTGCCTGGGGGGCTACGGGCTACGAGCAGTACTTC. The full variable domain, completed using reference TRBV30 and TRBJ2-7, is SQTIHQWPATLVQPVGSPLSLECTVEGTSNPNLYWYRQAAGRGLQLLFYSVGIGQISSEVPQNLSASRPQDRQFILSSKKLLLSDSGFYLCAWGATGYEQYFGPGTRLTVT.

This clone was counted only a few times. This clone may be a read error of a much larger clone one base away. The V and J genes are TRBV7-9 and TRBJ2-1, with 8 bases aligning to TRBD2. Germline CDR1 and CDR2: SEHNR and FQNEAQ (reference sequence). V lost 5 bases and J lost 3; bases outside the gene matches: 3. The CDR3 sequence is 14 residues long. The DNA for the CDR3 is TGTGCCAGCAGCCACGGGACTAGCTACAATGAGCAGTTCTTC. Protein: CASSHGTSYNEQFF. The full variable domain, in which reference TRBV7-9 and TRBJ2-1 provide the parts outside the CDR3, is DTGVSQNPRHKITKRGQNVTFRCDPISEHNRLYWYRQTLGQGPEFLTYFQNEAQLEKSRLLSDRFSAERPKGSFSTLEIQRTEQGDSAMYLCASSHGTSYNEQFFGPGTRLTVL.

The chain couples TRBV5-1 to TRBJ2-3; D gene unclear. The CDR3 has 17 residues. The ends were cut back, 0 bases at V and 4 bases at J, with 18 bases in the middle. Per germline, CDR1 SGHRS and CDR2 YFSETQ. CDR3 in DNA: TGCGCCAGCAGCTTGGGTGCACAGCCAGGCGCCGCAGATACGCAGTATTTT. This codes for CASSLGAQPGAADTQYF.

In its sample, this clone was seen a few times. In DNA form, the CDR3 reads TGTGCCAGCAGCCCCATCTCCGGGACAAGGCACACAGATACGCAGTATTTT. It specifies CASSPISGTRHTDTQYF. This sequence joins TRBV27 and TRBJ2-3, with D possibly being TRBD1 (6 bases). Trimming removed 6 bases from V and 2 bases from J, with 21 bases in between. The CDR3 length is 17 residues. Germline V CDR1 and CDR2: MNHEY, SMNVEV (reference sequence).

This clone came up a few times. V gene TRBV5-4 combines with J gene TRBJ1-1; the D is unclear. The germline V and J ends were trimmed by 5 bases and 1 base, with 12 bases remaining between them. This CDR3 contains 14 residues. The germline gives CDR1 SGHNT, CDR2 YYREEE (reference sequence). This CDR3 is CASSSLAENTEAFF. CDR3 in DNA: TGTGCCAGCAGTTCACTAGCGGAGAACACTGAAGCTTTCTTT.

CDR3 coding DNA: TGTGCCAGCAGGGGGAGGGGCACAGATACGCAGTATTTT. This sequence encodes CASRGRGTDTQYF. This rearrangement joins TRBV2 to TRBJ2-3, with 7 bases lining up with TRBD2. Germline assignment: CDR1 SNHLY and CDR2 FYNNEI. This CDR3 region has 13 residues. The J segment lost 1 base and the V segment lost 6 bases, leaving 1 base of the junction unmatched.

This clone has just a few counts. J is TRBJ2-1 and V is TRBV5-1; the match to TRBD2 covers 8 bases. Trimming cost V 6 bases and J 9 bases; bases outside gene matches: 14. Looked up from germline, CDR1 is SGHRS and CDR2 is YFSETQ. This CDR3 contains 15 residues. The CDR3 nucleotides are TGCGCCAGCACCATGAGCGGGGGAGGTAGAGGTGAGCAGTTCTTC. Protein product: CASTMSGGGRGEQFF. Full variable domain (outside the CDR3, taken from reference TRBV5-1 and TRBJ2-1): KAGVTQTPRYLIKTRGQQVTLSCSPISGHRSVSWYQQTPGQGLQFLFEYFSETQRNKGNFPGRFSGRQFSNSRSEMNVSTLELGDSALYLCASTMSGGGRGEQFFGPGTRLTVL.

A few counts support this clone. The gene calls are TRBV2 and TRBJ1-2; D perhaps matches TRBD1 (5 bases). The CDR3 extends over 15 amino acids. The germline V gene encodes CDR1 SNHLY and CDR2 FYNNEI. The V end lost 7 bases, the J end lost 5 bases, and 20 bases lay between the germline ends. In DNA, the CDR3 is TGTGCCAGCACCCCTTACGACTCGGGGGGTTATGGCTACACCTTC. Translated: CASTPYDSGGYGYTF.

The chain has TRBV5-1 and TRBJ1-4; 7 bases are shared with TRBD1. Trimming cost V 3 bases and J 10 bases; bases outside gene matches: 6. Germline loops: CDR1 SGHRS, CDR2 YFSETQ. The CDR3 contains 13 residues. Here the CDR3 DNA reads TGCGCCAGCAGCTCAAGACAGGGCGGAAAACTGTTTTTT. It is translated as CASSSRQGGKLFF.

The chain uses TRBV5-4 and TRBJ2-5; D is possibly TRBD1 (6 bases). The CDR3 sequence is 13 residues long. The V and J ends lost 2 bases and 9 bases respectively, with 14 bases between them. Germline loops: CDR1 SGHNT, CDR2 YYREEE (reference sequence). CDR3 DNA: TGTGCCAGCAGCTTAAAGGGGGTATGGGCCCAGTACTTC. Its protein is CASSLKGVWAQYF.

The chain recombines TRBV6-1 with TRBJ2-3, with 9 bases lining up with TRBD2. The germline CDR1 and CDR2 sequences are MNHNS and SASEGT. The V segment lost 4 bases and the J segment 5 bases; nucleotides outside the gene matches: 4. CDR3 length equals 14 residues. The CDR3 is CASSGRGGQDTQYF. The CDR3, as DNA: TGTGCCAGCAGTGGGCGGGGGGGCCAAGATACGCAGTATTTT.

The chain combines TRBV2 with TRBJ1-6; D might be TRBD1 (5 bases). CDR1 is SNHLY and CDR2 is FYNNEI in the germline V gene. The CDR3 has 16 amino acids. The V and J ends lost 0 bases and 7 bases respectively, with 13 bases between them. The CDR3 DNA follows: TGTGCCAGCAGTGAAGCGCCCGCAGGGCCCAATTCACCCCTCCACTTT. Its protein is CASSEAPAGPNSPLHF.

The chain employs TRBV13 and TRBJ1-2; tentative D call: TRBD1 (6 bases). V dropped 4 bases and J dropped 10 bases, with 13 bases sitting between them. The CDR3 covers 12 residues. Germline V gives CDR1 PRHDT, CDR2 FYEKMQ (reference sequence). CDR3 amino acids: CASSYGTMIYTF. CDR3 DNA sequence: TGTGCCAGCAGCTACGGGACAATGATCTACACCTTC.

The gene calls are TRBV7-2 and TRBJ2-5; TRBD2 matches at 12 bases. The CDR3 runs to 18 residues. The germline V gene encodes CDR1 SGHTA and CDR2 FQGNSA. Germline trimming cut 0 bases from V and 4 bases from J; bases unmatched to any gene: 9. As DNA, the CDR3 is TGTGCCAGCAGCTTAGCGCCTAGCGGGGGGGCCGCGGGAGAGACCCAGTACTTC. The encoded protein is CASSLAPSGGAAGETQYF.

CDR3 sequence reads: CASSLLGLADTQYF. CDR3 DNA sequence: TGTGCCAGCAGCTTGTTGGGGCTGGCAGATACGCAGTATTTT. The rearrangement links TRBV7-3 to TRBJ2-3; possible D gene TRBD1, 5 bases. The CDR3 contains 14 residues. The V end lost 3 bases, the J end lost 4 bases, and 11 bases lay between the germline ends. The germline gives CDR1 SGHTA, CDR2 FQGTGA.

This chain's CDR3 is CASKGEAGNQPQHF. As DNA, the CDR3 is TGTGCCAGTAAGGGGGAAGCGGGCAATCAGCCCCAGCATTTT. V usage is TRBV19 and J usage is TRBJ1-5; D possibly corresponds to TRBD1 (6 bases). V lost 7 bases and J lost 2, with 12 bases in between. Germline values: CDR1 LNHDA, CDR2 SQIVND (reference sequence). The CDR3 contains 14 residues.

The J gene is TRBJ2-7, the V gene TRBV19, with 7 bases fitting TRBD1. The CDR3 runs 13 residues. V gave up 5 bases and J gave up 1 base; unmatched junction bases: 2. CDR1 is LNHDA, CDR2 SQIVND, per germline (reference sequence). The CDR3 here is CASSGGQSYEQYF. CDR3 bases: TGTGCCAGTAGTGGGGGACAGTCCTACGAGCAGTACTTC.

The chain links TRBV18 to TRBJ2-3; 11 bases align to TRBD2. CDR1 and CDR2 (germline): KGHSH, LQKENI. The CDR3 runs to 16 residues. Unmatched junction bases numbered 8, after V lost 3 bases and J lost 6 bases. The CDR3: CASSPASGGLYDTQYF. CDR3 sequence (DNA): TGTGCCAGCTCACCTGCTAGCGGGGGGTTATACGATACGCAGTATTTT.

This clone was seen a handful of times. The J gene is TRBJ2-5, the V gene TRBV9; 9 bases line up with TRBD2. The germline gives CDR1 SGDLS, CDR2 YYNGEE. Unmatched junction bases numbered 8, after V lost 0 bases and J lost 5 bases. CDR3 length: 16 amino acids. The CDR3 coding sequence is TGTGCCAGCAGCGTAGAGGGCGGGGGGGTAGGGGAGACCCAGTACTTC. Its translation is CASSVEGGGVGETQYF.